The present TCR beta chain was sequenced within a study of blood T cell repertoires in COVID-19. Enrollees, about 18 to 89 years old, lived in 24 US areas. This clone was detected only once. The CDR3 spans 19 residues. V was shortened by 3 bases and J by 1 base, with 25 bases between the two germline ends. Original data processing: Quantification of nucleated cells was approximated via reference gene primer amplification. Sequencing was performed with immunoSEQ multiplex PCR; in TCRdb, only in-frame clones are kept and a portion is missing. That table gives V, J and clone size, and the DNA gave D and trimming. This sample has some 200,000 clones; 70% to 90% occur once, and the top ten carry approximately 3.3%.

The rearrangement links TRBV23-1 to TRBJ2-7; the D gene is possibly TRBD1 (7 bases). TRBV23-1 is recorded as an ORF, its role being uncertain. Sequencing input: PBMCs or T cells enriched from blood (not recorded which). The clonotype comes from a woman in her 50s in a cohort exposed to, infected with or recovered from COVID-19 (not recorded which). In nucleotides, the CDR3 is TGCGCCAGCAGTCAGCCTACCGGGACAGTCCCGGGAGAATCCTACGAGCAGTACTTC. Amino acids: CASSQPTGTVPGESYEQYF.